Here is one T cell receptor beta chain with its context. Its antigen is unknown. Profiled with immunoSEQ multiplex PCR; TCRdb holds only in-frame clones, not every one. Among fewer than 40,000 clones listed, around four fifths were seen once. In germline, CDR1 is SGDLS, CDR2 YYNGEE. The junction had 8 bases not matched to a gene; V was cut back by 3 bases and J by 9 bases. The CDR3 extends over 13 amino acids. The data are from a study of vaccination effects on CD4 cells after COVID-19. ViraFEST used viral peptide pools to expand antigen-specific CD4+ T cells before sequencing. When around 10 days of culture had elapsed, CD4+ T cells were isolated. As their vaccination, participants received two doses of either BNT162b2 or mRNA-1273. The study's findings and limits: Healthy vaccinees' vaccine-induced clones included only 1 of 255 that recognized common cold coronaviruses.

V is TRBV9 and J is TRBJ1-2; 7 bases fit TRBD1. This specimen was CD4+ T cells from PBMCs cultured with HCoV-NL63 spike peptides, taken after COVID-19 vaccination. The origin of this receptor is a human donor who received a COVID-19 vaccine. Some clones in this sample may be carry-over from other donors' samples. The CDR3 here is CASSAIDRDRYTF. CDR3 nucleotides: TGTGCCAGCAGCGCGATCGACAGGGATCGCTACACCTTC.